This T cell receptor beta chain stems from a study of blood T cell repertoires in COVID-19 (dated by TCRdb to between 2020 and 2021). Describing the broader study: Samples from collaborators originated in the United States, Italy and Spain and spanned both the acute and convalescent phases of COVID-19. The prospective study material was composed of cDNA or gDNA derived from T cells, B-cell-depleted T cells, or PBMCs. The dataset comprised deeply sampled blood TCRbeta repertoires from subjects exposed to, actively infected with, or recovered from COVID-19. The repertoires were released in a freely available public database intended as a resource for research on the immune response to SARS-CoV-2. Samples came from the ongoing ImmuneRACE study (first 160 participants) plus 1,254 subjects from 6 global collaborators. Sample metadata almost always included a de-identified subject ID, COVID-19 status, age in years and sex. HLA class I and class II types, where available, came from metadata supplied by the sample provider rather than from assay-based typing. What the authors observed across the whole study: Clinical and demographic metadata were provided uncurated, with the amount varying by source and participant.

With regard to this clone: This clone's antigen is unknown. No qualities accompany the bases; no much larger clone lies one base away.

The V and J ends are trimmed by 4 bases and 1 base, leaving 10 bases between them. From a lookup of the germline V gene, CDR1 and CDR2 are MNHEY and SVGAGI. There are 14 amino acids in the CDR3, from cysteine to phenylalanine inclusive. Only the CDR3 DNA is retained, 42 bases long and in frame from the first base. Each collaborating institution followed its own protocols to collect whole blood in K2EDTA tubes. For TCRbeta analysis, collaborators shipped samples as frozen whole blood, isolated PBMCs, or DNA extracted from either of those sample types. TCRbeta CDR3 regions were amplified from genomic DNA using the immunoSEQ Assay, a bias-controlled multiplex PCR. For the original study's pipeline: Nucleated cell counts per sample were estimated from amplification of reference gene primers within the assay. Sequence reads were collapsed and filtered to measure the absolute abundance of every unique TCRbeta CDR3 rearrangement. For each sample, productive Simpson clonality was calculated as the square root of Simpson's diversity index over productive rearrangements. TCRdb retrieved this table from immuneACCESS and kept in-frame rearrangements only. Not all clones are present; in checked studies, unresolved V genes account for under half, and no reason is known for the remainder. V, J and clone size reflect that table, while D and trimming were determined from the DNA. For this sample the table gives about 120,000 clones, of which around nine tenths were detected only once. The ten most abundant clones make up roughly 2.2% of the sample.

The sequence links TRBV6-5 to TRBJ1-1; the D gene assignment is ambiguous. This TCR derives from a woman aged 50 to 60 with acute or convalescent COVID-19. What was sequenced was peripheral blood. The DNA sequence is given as TGTGCCAGCAGTTCGCCGGGGAGGAACACTGAAGCTTTCTTT. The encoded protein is CASSSPGRNTEAFF.